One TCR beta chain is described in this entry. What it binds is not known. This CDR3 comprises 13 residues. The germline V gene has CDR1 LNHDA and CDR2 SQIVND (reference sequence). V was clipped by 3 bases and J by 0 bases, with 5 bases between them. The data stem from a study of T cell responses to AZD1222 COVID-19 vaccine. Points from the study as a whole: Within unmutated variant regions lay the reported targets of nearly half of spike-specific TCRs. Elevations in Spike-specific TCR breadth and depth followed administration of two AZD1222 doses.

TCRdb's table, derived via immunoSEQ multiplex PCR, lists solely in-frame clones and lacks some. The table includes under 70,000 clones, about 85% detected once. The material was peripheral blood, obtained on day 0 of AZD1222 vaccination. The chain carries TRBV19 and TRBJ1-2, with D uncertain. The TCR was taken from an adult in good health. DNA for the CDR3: TGTGCCAGTAGTATTCAGACTAACTATGGCTACACCTTC. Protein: CASSIQTNYGYTF.